This is a list of T cell receptor beta chains from one sample in a study of T cells in Graves' hyperthyroidism and ophthalmopathy. From the multiplex PCR reads, TCRdb called clonotypes with MiXCR, one entry per CDR3 protein. The sample lists approximately 210,000 distinct CDR3 sequences, under 20% occurring once. Sequenced sample: blood. The receptors come from a man aged 50 to 60 with Graves' hyperthyroidism. CDR3s include the opening cysteine and the closing phenylalanine or tryptophan. A D gene is named only where the DNA matches it firmly. Clone sizes are given selectively: once, few, many, or a class where the clone is expanded.

clone size	V gene	CDR3 length	J gene	D gene	CDR3 protein	CDR3 DNA
.	TRBV6-2/TRBV6-3	14	TRBJ2-1	.	CASSYLRGSNEQFF	TGTGCCAGCAGTTACCTTCGGGGATCAAATGAGCAGTTCTTC
many	TRBV28	12	TRBJ1-1	.	CASSTAGGEAFF	TGTGCCAGCAGCACTGCGGGGGGTGAAGCTTTCTTT
many	TRBV30	16	TRBJ1-2	.	CAWSVLPRGGHYGYTF	TGTGCCTGGAGTGTACTCCCTAGGGGCGGGCACTATGGCTACACCTTC
many	TRBV10-1	17	TRBJ2-7	.	CASSDHPIGPSSYEQYF	TGCGCCAGCAGTGATCACCCCATTGGGCCCTCCTCCTACGAGCAGTACTTC
many	TRBV2	13	TRBJ2-7	.	CATTGRWGFEQYF	TGTGCCACCACGGGACGGTGGGGCTTCGAGCAGTACTTC
.	TRBV5-4	16	TRBJ2-5	TRBD1	CASSPRQGVSQETQYF	TGTGCCAGCAGCCCGAGACAGGGGGTTTCCCAAGAGACCCAGTACTTC
many	TRBV7-3	16	TRBJ2-1	TRBD2	CASSPMGTSLPNEQFF	TGTGCCAGCAGCCCCATGGGGACTAGTTTACCCAATGAGCAGTTCTTC
.	TRBV7-8	16	TRBJ2-7	TRBD1	CASSFTLQGAFHEQYF	TGTGCCAGCAGCTTTACTTTACAGGGGGCTTTCCACGAGCAGTACTTC
.	TRBV6-5	13	TRBJ2-3	.	CASSYIVTDTQYF	TGTGCCAGCAGTTACATCGTCACAGATACGCAGTATTTT
.	TRBV4-3	15	TRBJ2-7	.	CASSQTAQGLREQYF	TGCGCCAGCAGCCAAACCGCACAGGGCCTCCGCGAGCAGTACTTC
.	TRBV20-1	17	TRBJ2-4	.	CSASPPYGGAAKNIQYF	TGCAGTGCTAGCCCGCCCTATGGGGGGGCAGCCAAAAACATTCAGTACTTC
many	TRBV29-1	17	TRBJ2-1	TRBD2	CSVAGLAGDVAVREQFF	TGCAGCGTTGCGGGACTAGCGGGAGACGTGGCTGTTCGAGAGCAGTTCTTC
many	TRBV11-2	16	TRBJ2-1	TRBD2	CASSLRTSGTLDEQFF	TGTGCCAGCAGCCTTAGGACTAGCGGGACCCTCGATGAGCAGTTCTTC
few	TRBV7-2	13	TRBJ2-7	.	CASSLGGPDEQYF	TGTGCCAGCAGCTTAGGTGGCCCCGACGAGCAGTACTTC
many	TRBV28	14	TRBJ1-1	.	CASSLNRYNTEAFF	TGTGCCAGCAGTTTGAACAGATATAACACTGAAGCTTTCTTT
many	TRBV5-5	15	TRBJ2-5	TRBD2	CASSLGLATQETQYF	TGTGCCAGCAGCTTGGGACTAGCGACTCAAGAGACCCAGTACTTC
.	TRBV19	16	TRBJ1-1	TRBD1	CASSPLQGARNTEAFF	TGTGCCAGTAGTCCGTTACAGGGGGCCAGGAACACTGAAGCTTTCTTT
many	TRBV7-9	15	TRBJ2-7	.	CASSLRGDSLMRQYF	TGTGCCAGCAGCCTGAGGGGGGACAGTCTTATGAGACAGTACTTC
many	TRBV30	14	TRBJ1-2	.	CAWSADIANYGYTF	TGTGCCTGGAGTGCTGACATAGCTAACTATGGCTACACCTTC
many	TRBV18	13	TRBJ1-2	.	CASSPGQDYGYTF	TGTGCCAGCTCACCAGGGCAGGACTATGGCTACACCTTC
.	TRBV25-1	16	TRBJ2-6	.	CASSEYFGSGANVLTF	TGTGCCAGCAGTGAATATTTCGGCTCTGGGGCCAACGTCCTGACTTTC
many	TRBV27	13	TRBJ1-2	.	CASKGGFNYGYTF	TGTGCCAGCAAGGGGGGTTTTAACTATGGCTACACCTTC
many	TRBV2	15	TRBJ2-1	TRBD2	CASRPLAGDFNEQFF	TGTGCCAGCAGACCCCTAGCGGGGGATTTCAATGAGCAGTTCTTC
few	TRBV28	13	TRBJ1-2	TRBD1	CATRRDRRGGYTF	TGTGCCACCCGCCGGGACAGAAGAGGTGGCTACACCTTC
.	TRBV6-5	15	TRBJ2-3	TRBD2	CASSYLAGYTDTQYF	TGTGCCAGCAGTTACCTAGCGGGATACACAGATACGCAGTATTTT
.	TRBV11-2	18	TRBJ2-5	TRBD1	CASSHPSKDRAREETQYF	TGTGCCAGCAGCCACCCATCCAAAGACAGGGCCAGAGAAGAGACCCAGTACTTC
many	TRBV10-2	14	TRBJ2-3	TRBD2	CASSESSGGDTQYF	TGCGCCAGCAGTGAGTCTTCGGGAGGGGATACGCAGTATTTT
few	TRBV11-3	12	TRBJ1-4	.	CASSDKNEKLFF	TGTGCCAGCAGCGACAAGAATGAAAAACTGTTTTTT
few	TRBV20-1	12	TRBJ2-1	.	CSARVGGNEQFF	TGCAGTGCTAGAGTAGGGGGCAATGAGCAGTTCTTC
.	TRBV29-1	12	TRBJ1-1	.	CSVEQGNTEAFF	TGCAGCGTTGAACAGGGAAACACTGAAGCTTTCTTT
many	TRBV7-2	13	TRBJ2-3	.	CASSSPSRNTQYF	TGTGCCAGCAGCTCCCCGAGTCGTAATACGCAGTATTTT
.	TRBV27	11	TRBJ2-2	TRBD1	CASSLGQGLIF	TGTGCCAGCAGTTTGGGACAGGGGTTGATTTTT
.	TRBV7-2	13	TRBJ2-7	.	CASRRGEAYEQYF	TGTGCCAGCAGAAGAGGGGAAGCCTACGAGCAGTACTTC
many	TRBV11-3	12	TRBJ2-5	TRBD1	CASKDRGETQYF	TGTGCCAGCAAGGACAGGGGAGAGACCCAGTACTTC
few	TRBV7-9	17	TRBJ2-3	.	CASSLEGRDKSTDTQYF	TGTGCCAGCAGCTTAGAGGGACGGGACAAGAGCACAGATACGCAGTATTTT
.	TRBV2	16	TRBJ1-2	TRBD1	CASIKPGQGGFYGYTF	TGTGCCAGCATCAAACCGGGACAGGGAGGTTTCTATGGCTACACCTTC
many	TRBV5-1	15	TRBJ2-1	.	CASREGGGSYNEQFF	TGCGCCAGCAGGGAAGGTGGGGGGAGCTACAATGAGCAGTTCTTC
many	TRBV11-3	14	TRBJ2-3	.	CASTPGTSTDTQYF	TGTGCCAGCACCCCAGGGACTAGCACAGATACGCAGTATTTT
.	TRBV12-3/TRBV12-4	15	TRBJ2-1	TRBD2	CASSETSGGYNEQFF	TGTGCCAGCAGTGAGACTAGCGGGGGTTACAATGAGCAGTTCTTC
.	TRBV5-1	14	TRBJ2-1	TRBD2	CASSPGLTYNEQFF	TGCGCCAGCAGCCCGGGACTAACCTACAATGAGCAGTTCTTC
.	TRBV7-9	16	TRBJ2-1	.	CASSWDQGGSYNEQFF	TGTGCCAGCAGCTGGGATCAAGGGGGCTCCTACAATGAGCAGTTCTTC
few	TRBV6-2/TRBV6-3	15	TRBJ1-5	.	CATRQYGISNQPQHF	TGTGCCACACGACAATACGGGATTAGCAATCAGCCCCAGCATTTT
many	TRBV28	14	TRBJ2-2	.	CASRGTVNTGELFF	TGTGCCAGCAGGGGGACGGTGAACACCGGGGAGCTGTTTTTT
few	TRBV14	18	TRBJ2-1	TRBD2	CASSQVAGGRGPYNEQFF	TGTGCCAGCAGCCAAGTAGCGGGAGGTAGGGGCCCCTACAATGAGCAGTTCTTC
many	TRBV7-9	16	TRBJ1-2	.	CASSLFGWAQYYGYTF	TGTGCCAGCAGCTTATTCGGCTGGGCGCAGTATTATGGCTACACCTTC
many	TRBV12-3/TRBV12-4	14	TRBJ2-6	TRBD1	CASSLGQGDNVLTF	TGTGCCAGCAGTTTAGGACAGGGCGACAACGTCCTGACTTTC
.	TRBV29-1	15	TRBJ1-3	.	CSVEDPEGSGNTIYF	TGCAGCGTTGAAGACCCTGAAGGATCTGGAAACACCATATATTTT
.	TRBV5-4	14	TRBJ1-4	.	CASSWAGRRGQLFF	TGTGCCAGCAGCTGGGCCGGACGGCGTGGGCAACTGTTTTTT
.	TRBV18	16	TRBJ1-6	.	CASSRQSWADNSPLHF	TGTGCCAGCTCACGGCAGTCATGGGCCGATAATTCACCCCTCCACTTT
few	TRBV7-9	14	TRBJ2-5	.	CASSAYRDQETQYF	TGTGCCAGCAGCGCGTACAGGGATCAAGAGACCCAGTACTTC
few	TRBV10-3	12	TRBJ2-7	.	CAISEGSYEQYF	TGTGCCATCAGTGAAGGGAGCTACGAGCAGTACTTC
.	TRBV12-3/TRBV12-4	12	TRBJ1-4	.	CASSFLNEKLFF	TGTGCCAGCAGTTTTTTGAATGAAAAACTGTTTTTT
.	TRBV2	14	TRBJ2-2	.	CANKGGANTGELVF	TGTGCCAACAAGGGAGGCGCGAACACCGGGGAGCTGGTTTTT
many	TRBV30	12	TRBJ2-7	TRBD1	CAWSIRDREQYF	TGTGCCTGGAGTATTCGGGACAGGGAGCAGTACTTC
many	TRBV6-2/TRBV6-3	12	TRBJ1-2	.	CASTGPNYGYTF	TGTGCCAGCACCGGTCCTAACTATGGCTACACCTTC